Listed below are T cell receptor beta chains from one sample, sequenced in a study. MiXCR was run by TCRdb on the 5' RACE reads, yielding one entry per CDR3 protein. The sample includes some 62,000 distinct CDR3 sequences, 22% of them seen just once. The sequenced material came from memory CD4+ T cells sorted from a lymph node. Receptors originate from a female donor with breast cancer. CDR3s include the opening cysteine and the closing phenylalanine or tryptophan. A D gene is named only where the DNA matches it firmly. A row's size may be missing; if present it is once, few, many or a size class.

clone size	D gene	J gene	V gene	CDR3 DNA	CDR3 protein
.	.	TRBJ2-3	TRBV7-6	TGTGCCAGCAGCTTAGGGTCGGGTTTGGGACAGTATTTT	CASSLGSGLGQYF
few	.	TRBJ1-1	TRBV20-1	TGCAGTGCCGAGACACGGGCGAACACTGAAGCTTTCTTT	CSAETRANTEAFF
many	.	TRBJ1-2	TRBV4-2	TGTGCCAGCAGCCAAGGGAGGGGACTTGCGGGAGGCTACACCTTC	CASSQGRGLAGGYTF
few	.	TRBJ1-2	TRBV5-1	TGCGCCAGCAGCTGGGGGACTTCATATGGCTACACCTTC	CASSWGTSYGYTF
.	.	TRBJ2-2	TRBV5-1	TGCGCCAGCAGTTCAAAGGGGAATCCAAACGCGAACACCGGGGAGCTGTTTTTT	CASSSKGNPNANTGELFF
.	.	TRBJ2-7	TRBV6-1	TGTGCCAGCCAGGACGGAGGCTCCTACGAGCAGTACTTC	CASQDGGSYEQYF
many	.	TRBJ2-1	TRBV4-1	TGCGCCAGCAGCCAAGATGCTAGCAGCAATGAGCAGTTCTTC	CASSQDASSNEQFF
.	.	TRBJ2-5	TRBV7-2	TGTGCCAGCAGCTACGGACCGCAGCCAGAGACCCAGTACTTC	CASSYGPQPETQYF
few	TRBD1	TRBJ1-2	TRBV29-1	TGCAGCGTTGATTCCCCGGACAGGGGATTCTTTGGCTACACCTTC	CSVDSPDRGFFGYTF
.	TRBD1	TRBJ1-1	TRBV7-9	TGTGCCAGCAGCCTGGGACAGGTGAACACTGAAGCTTTCTTT	CASSLGQVNTEAFF
few	.	TRBJ1-5	TRBV7-2	TGTGCCAGCAGCTGGGGAGATCAGCCCCAGCATTTT	CASSWGDQPQHF
many	.	TRBJ2-5	TRBV6-2/TRBV6-3	TGTGCCAGCAGTTACGGTATGGGGGGAGGAGAGACCCAGTACTTC	CASSYGMGGGETQYF
few	.	TRBJ2-7	TRBV5-1	TGCGCCAGCAGCCCGCTCGTGCCGGGGGCCTACGAGCAGTACTTC	CASSPLVPGAYEQYF
.	.	TRBJ2-7	TRBV20-1	TGCAGTGGTGGGTCCGAAAATGGCTACGAGCAGTACTTC	CSGGSENGYEQYF
few	TRBD1	TRBJ2-1	TRBV7-9	TGTGCCAGCAGTCCACCCCCCCCGGGACAGGGCCACAATGAGCAGTTCTTC	CASSPPPPGQGHNEQFF
.	.	TRBJ1-5	TRBV20-1	TGCAGTGCTATGGGACAAGATCAGCCCCAGCATTTT	CSAMGQDQPQHF
.	TRBD1	TRBJ2-7	TRBV5-1	TGCGCCAGCAGCGTGGACAGGCCCCGCCGGGAGCAGTACTTC	CASSVDRPRREQYF
few	.	TRBJ2-3	TRBV9	TGTGCCAGCAGCGCCACAGGGAATCCCGATACGCAGTATTTT	CASSATGNPDTQYF
.	TRBD1	TRBJ1-5	TRBV19	TGTGCCAGTAGTGGTCGGCAGGGGGCATATAGCAATCAGCCCCAGCATTTT	CASSGRQGAYSNQPQHF
few	.	TRBJ2-7	TRBV20-1	TGCAGTGCTAGTCCCCAGGTTTTACGAGAGCAGTACTTC	CSASPQVLREQYF
few	.	TRBJ2-4	TRBV28	TGTGCCACCCTCCCTGTGGCCAAAAACATTCAGTACTTC	CATLPVAKNIQYF
many	TRBD1	TRBJ2-3	TRBV29-1	TGCAGCGTCGGACAGGGGCAAGATACGCAGTATTTT	CSVGQGQDTQYF
.	TRBD1	TRBJ2-3	TRBV12-3/TRBV12-4	TGTGCCAGCAGTTCACCCCTTTCAGGGACAGGGGATTCAGATACGCAGTATTTT	CASSSPLSGTGDSDTQYF
.	.	TRBJ2-2	TRBV10-1	TGCGCCAGCAGCGGACTATTAAACACCAGGGAGCTGTTTTTT	CASSGLLNTRELFF
medium-sized	.	TRBJ2-3	TRBV7-2	TGTGCCAGCAGCAAAAACAGGGTTGGAGATACGCAGTATTTT	CASSKNRVGDTQYF
.	TRBD1	TRBJ1-2	TRBV5-1	TGCGCCAGCAGCTGGACAGGGGGCGACTATTGCTACACCTTC	CASSWTGGDYCYTF
few	TRBD1	TRBJ1-4	TRBV20-1	TGCAGTGCTAGAGATGAACCAGGGGGAGAAAAACTGTTTTTT	CSARDEPGGEKLFF
few	.	TRBJ2-6	TRBV5-6	TGTGCCAGCGCAAATTCGTGGGGGGCCAACGTCCTGACTTTC	CASANSWGANVLTF